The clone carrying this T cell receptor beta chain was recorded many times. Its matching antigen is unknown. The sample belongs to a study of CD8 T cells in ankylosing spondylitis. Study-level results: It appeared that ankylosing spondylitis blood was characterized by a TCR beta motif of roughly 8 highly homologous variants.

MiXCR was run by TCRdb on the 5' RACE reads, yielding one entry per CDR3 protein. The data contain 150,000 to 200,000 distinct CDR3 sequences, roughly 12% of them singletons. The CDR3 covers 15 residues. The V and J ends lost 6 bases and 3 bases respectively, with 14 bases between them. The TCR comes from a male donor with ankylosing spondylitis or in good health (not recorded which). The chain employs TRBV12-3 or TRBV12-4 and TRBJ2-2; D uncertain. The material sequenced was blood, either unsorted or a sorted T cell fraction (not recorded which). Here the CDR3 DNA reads TGTGCCAGCAGGTTTATGGGCAGATACACCGGGGAGCTGTTTTTT. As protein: CASRFMGRYTGELFF.